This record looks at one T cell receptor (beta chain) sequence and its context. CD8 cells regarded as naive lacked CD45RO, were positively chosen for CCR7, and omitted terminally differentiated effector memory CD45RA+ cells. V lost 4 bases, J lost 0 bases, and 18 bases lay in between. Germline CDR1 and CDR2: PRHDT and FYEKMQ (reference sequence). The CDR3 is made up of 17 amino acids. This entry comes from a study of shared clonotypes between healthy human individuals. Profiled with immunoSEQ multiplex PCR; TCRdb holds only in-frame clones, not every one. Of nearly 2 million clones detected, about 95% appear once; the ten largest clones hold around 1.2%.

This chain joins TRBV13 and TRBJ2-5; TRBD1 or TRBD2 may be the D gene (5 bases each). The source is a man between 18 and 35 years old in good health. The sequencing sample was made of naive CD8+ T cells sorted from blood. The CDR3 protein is CASSSAQVGRNQETQYF. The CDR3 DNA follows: TGTGCCAGCAGCTCCGCTCAGGTGGGACGGAACCAAGAGACCCAGTACTTC.